What follows are 24 T cell receptor beta chains derived from one specimen sequenced in a study of T cells in Graves' hyperthyroidism and ophthalmopathy. RNA transcripts gave rise to amplified TCR beta CDR3 regions. TCR CDR3 regions were first amplified by RT-PCR with HTBI primers. TCRdb reprocessed the multiplex PCR reads with MiXCR, giving one entry per CDR3 protein. The sample contains some 92,000 distinct CDR3 sequences, roughly 37% of which appear only once. Input material: peripheral blood or thyroid tissue (not recorded which). The receptor set was obtained from a woman aged 30 to 39 with Graves' hyperthyroidism.

Ten or more counts support this clonotype. The chain combines TRBV10-3 with TRBJ2-2; TRBD2 agrees at 13 bases. The CDR3 extends over 18 amino acids. V lost 11 bases and J lost 2; bases outside the gene matches: 14. The germline V gene has CDR1 ENHRY and CDR2 SYGVKD. CDR3 bases: TGTGCCGCCGCCTCCGGACTAGCGGGAGATATCAACACCGGGGAGCTGTTTTTT. Translating gives CAAASGLAGDINTGELFF.

This clonotype has only a few counts. The chain couples TRBV7-2 to TRBJ2-7; D is unclear. V was cut by 4 bases and J by 1 base, with 11 bases left in between. Germline CDR1 reads SGHTA; CDR2 reads FQGNSA. The CDR3 has 14 residues. CDR3 sequence reads: CASSYSYGSYEQYF. CDR3 nucleotide sequence: TGTGCCAGCAGCTATTCCTACGGGTCCTACGAGCAGTACTTC.

This clonotype came up many times. The genes are TRBV6-6 and TRBJ1-2; D is uncertain. The germline gives CDR1 MNHNY, CDR2 SVGAGI (reference sequence). The CDR3 runs to 14 residues. Trimming took off 6 bases at V and 8 bases at J, with 19 bases between the two ends. The CDR3 loop is CASSLIESLNGYTF. The CDR3 DNA follows: TGTGCCAGCAGCCTAATAGAAAGCTTGAACGGCTACACCTTC.

This clonotype was counted many times. This rearrangement joins TRBV20-1 to TRBJ2-5; 7 nucleotides agree with TRBD1. This CDR3 spans 12 amino acids. In germline, CDR1 is DFQATT, CDR2 SNEGSKA (reference sequence). Losses at the gene ends were 1 base for V and 4 bases for J; bases not matched to a gene: 0. The DNA for the CDR3 is TGCAGTGCTAGAGGGGACAGAGAGACCCAGTACTTC. This translates into CSARGDRETQYF.

V usage is TRBV28 and J usage is TRBJ1-5; TRBD1 might be the D (5 bases). CDR1 is MDHEN and CDR2 is SYDVKM in the germline V gene. The V end lost 8 bases, the J end lost 5 bases, and 10 bases lay between the germline ends. The CDR3 consists of 12 residues. CDR3 residues: CASGGGDQPQHF. The CDR3 nucleotides are TGTGCCAGCGGGGGGGGGGATCAGCCCCAGCATTTT.

This clonotype was observed a single time. The CDR3 does not end in the conserved phenylalanine or tryptophan, so this is likely a read error. It is unclear where the CDR3 begins or ends on the DNA, so no DNA is shown, and the CDR3 is as TCRdb lists it. This sequence joins TRBV20-1 and TRBJ2-6; the table's D call, TRBD2, was not checked against the DNA. The CDR3 spans 9 amino acids, including both terminal residues. CDR1 is DFQATT and CDR2 is SNEGSKA in the germline V gene (reference sequence). This CDR3 reads CSPVAGGLS.

The chain links TRBV7-6 to TRBJ2-5, with 7 bases aligning to TRBD2. The CDR3 is 16 residues long. The V and J ends lost 0 bases and 4 bases, in that order; junction bases with no gene match: 8. Germline CDR1 is SGHVS and CDR2 is FNYEAQ. The CDR3, as DNA: TGTGCCAGCAGCTTAGCGTATCCGGGAGGAGGAGAGACCCAGTACTTC. Translating gives CASSLAYPGGGETQYF.

The rearrangement uses TRBV7-9 and TRBJ2-2, with TRBD1 matching over 10 bases. Germline values: CDR1 SEHNR, CDR2 FQNEAQ (reference sequence). This CDR3 has 14 residues. V was clipped by 3 bases and J by 7 bases; unmatched bases: 2. This CDR3 is CASSLGQGNGELFF. As DNA, the CDR3 is TGTGCCAGCAGCTTGGGACAGGGGAACGGGGAGCTGTTTTTT.

The V call is TRBV2, the J call TRBJ1-1; 8 positions agree with TRBD1. With 7 bases clipped from V and 11 bases from J, the junction kept 6 bases outside the gene matches. CDR1 and CDR2 (germline): SNHLY, FYNNEI. The CDR3 spans 11 residues. CDR3 amino acids: CASTGQGSAFF. In DNA form, the CDR3 reads TGTGCCAGCACCGGACAGGGTAGTGCTTTCTTT.

A few counts support this clonotype. This sequence joins TRBV30 and TRBJ1-1, with D perhaps TRBD1 (5 bases). V was shortened by 3 bases and J by 4 bases, with 12 bases between the two germline ends. The CDR3 runs 13 residues. Germline V gene sequence: CDR1 GTSNPN, CDR2 SVGIG (reference sequence). DNA for the CDR3: TGTGCCTGGAGGGCAGGGTCAAGCACTGAAGCTTTCTTT. It yields the protein CAWRAGSSTEAFF.

This clonotype appeared many times. V and J are TRBV6-5 and TRBJ1-3; no clear D gene. CDR1 MNHEY and CDR2 SVGAGI come from the germline V gene. The CDR3 is 14 amino acids. Trimming removed 7 bases from V and 0 bases from J, with 10 bases in between. The CDR3 loop reads CASMSTNSGNTIYF. The CDR3 DNA reads TGTGCCAGCATGTCGACGAACTCTGGAAACACCATATATTTT.

This clonotype was observed many times. J is TRBJ2-7 and V is TRBV7-9, with no clear D. V lost 3 bases and J 9 bases, leaving 12 bases between the germline ends. Germline V gene lookup returns CDR1 SEHNR and CDR2 FQNEAQ (reference sequence). This CDR3 contains 12 residues. DNA for the CDR3: TGTGCCAGCAGCTTTATAGCAAACGGGCAGTACTTC. It codes for CASSFIANGQYF. The full variable domain, in which reference TRBV7-9 and TRBJ2-7 provide the parts outside the CDR3, is DTGVSQNPRHKITKRGQNVTFRCDPISEHNRLYWYRQTLGQGPEFLTYFQNEAQLEKSRLLSDRFSAERPKGSFSTLEIQRTEQGDSAMYLCASSFIANGQYFGPGTRLTVT.

The rearrangement joins TRBV7-2 to TRBJ2-2, with D perhaps TRBD1 (6 bases). Trimming removed 6 bases at V and 4 bases at J, with 18 bases between. This CDR3 spans 16 amino acids. Germline-derived CDR1 and CDR2 are SGHTA and FQGNSA. CDR3 DNA: TGTGCCAGCAGTACCACTCAGGGGCCGATCACCGGGGAGCTGTTTTTT. Protein sequence: CASSTTQGPITGELFF. The variable domain in full, with the rest retrieved from reference TRBV7-2 and TRBJ2-2, is GAGVSQSPSNKVTEKGKDVELRCDPISGHTALYWYRQSLGQGLEFLIYFQGNSAPDKSGLPSDRFSAERTGGSVSTLTIQRTQQEDSAVYLCASSTTQGPITGELFFGEGSRLTVL.

This clonotype came up many times. The chain couples TRBV6-6 to TRBJ1-6; weak D call: TRBD1 (5 bases). V shed 6 bases and J shed 0 bases, with 12 bases lying between them. The germline gives CDR1 MNHNY, CDR2 SVGAGI (reference sequence). CDR3 size: 16 residues. The CDR3 region has the DNA TGTGCCAGCAGCCCGCAGGGATCCTCCTATAATTCACCCCTCCACTTT. It yields the protein CASSPQGSSYNSPLHF.

The chain links TRBV7-2 to TRBJ1-2; 10 bases are a match to TRBD1. Germline V gene sequence: CDR1 SGHTA, CDR2 FQGNSA. The trim removed 4 bases at V and 6 bases at J, leaving 8 bases unmatched. The CDR3 covers 15 residues. CDR3 in amino acids: CASSSPVGQGNGYTF. CDR3 DNA sequence: TGTGCCAGCAGCTCCCCCGTGGGACAGGGGAATGGCTACACCTTC.

With regard to this clonotype: Possible read error: a much larger clone is one base away. V gene TRBV28 combines with J gene TRBJ2-7; weak D call: TRBD1 (5 bases). CDR1 is MDHEN, CDR2 SYDVKM, per germline. Trimming cost V 6 bases and J 0 bases, with 6 bases left between them. This CDR3 region has 12 residues. The CDR3 loop reads CASRQVSYEQYF. In DNA, the CDR3 is TGTGCCAGCAGACAGGTCTCCTACGAGCAGTACTTC. The full variable domain, with the rest looked up from reference TRBV28 and TRBJ2-7, is DVKVTQSSRYLVKRTGEKVFLECVQDMDHENMFWYRQDPGLGLRLIYFSYDVKMKEKGDIPEGYSVSREKKERFSLILESASTNQTSMYLCASRQVSYEQYFGPGTRLTVT.

This clonotype appeared many times. CDR3 DNA: TGTGCCAGCAGCCCTCTCGGAGGGGATAAACTGTTTTTT. Translated: CASSPLGGDKLFF. The V call is TRBV27, the J call TRBJ1-4, with D maybe TRBD1 (5 bases). CDR1 and CDR2 from the germline V gene are MNHEY and SMNVEV (reference sequence). V shed 6 bases and J shed 11 bases, with 16 bases lying between them. The CDR3 contains 13 residues.

This chain connects TRBV12-3 or TRBV12-4 to TRBJ2-5, with D tentatively TRBD2 (6 bases). V lost 6 bases and J lost 5, with 13 bases in between. This CDR3 has 13 residues. In DNA, the CDR3 is TGTGCCAGCAGGCCCGGGGGTGGCGAGACCCAGTACTTC. This gives the protein CASRPGGGETQYF.

This clonotype was counted once. This chain links TRBV7-9 with TRBJ2-7, with 11 bases aligning to TRBD1. CDR1 is SEHNR, CDR2 FQNEAQ, per germline (reference sequence). The CDR3 contains 14 residues. V lost 6 bases, J lost 4 bases, and 5 bases stayed unmatched. The CDR3 coding sequence is TGTGCCAGCAGGCCAGGACAGGGGGCTTACGAGCAGTACTTC. Protein sequence: CASRPGQGAYEQYF.

This clonotype was counted at least ten times. The V and J genes are TRBV12-3 or TRBV12-4 and TRBJ1-2, with D perhaps TRBD1 (6 bases). The CDR3 spans 15 residues. V gave up 4 bases and J gave up 8 bases, with 20 bases separating them. The CDR3 DNA follows: TGTGCCAGCAGTTCAGGAGGGGGGCGGATTTGGGGCTACACCTTC. Its translation is CASSSGGGRIWGYTF.

The chain employs TRBV20-1 and TRBJ2-5, with 9 bases fitting TRBD2. The CDR3 contains 13 residues. Trimming cost V 5 bases and J 5 bases; bases outside gene matches: 6. Germline V gene lookup returns CDR1 DFQATT and CDR2 SNEGSKA (reference sequence). CDR3: CSAGTSGGETQYF. The CDR3 region has the DNA TGCAGTGCTGGGACCAGCGGGGGGGAGACCCAGTACTTC.

The sample holds a few counts of this clonotype. The rearrangement links TRBV7-9 to TRBJ2-5, with no clear D. CDR1 is SEHNR, CDR2 FQNEAQ, per germline (reference sequence). CDR3 length equals 13 residues. Trimming left V 3 bases short and J 3 bases short, with 8 bases between. The CDR3 protein is CASSFVPKETQYF. Here the CDR3 DNA reads TGTGCCAGCAGCTTTGTCCCAAAAGAGACCCAGTACTTC.

This clonotype was found many times. This chain connects TRBV20-1 to TRBJ1-1; D ambiguous. This CDR3 has 8 amino acids. CDR1 DFQATT and CDR2 SNEGSKA come from the germline V gene (reference sequence). Trimming removed 0 bases at V and 10 bases at J, with 0 bases between. The CDR3: CSAREAFF. DNA of the CDR3: TGCAGTGCTAGAGAAGCTTTCTTT.

This clonotype appeared once. This sequence joins TRBV30 and TRBJ1-4; no clear D. The CDR3 has 15 residues. The germline V gene has CDR1 GTSNPN and CDR2 SVGIG (reference sequence). V lost 5 bases and J lost 0, with 13 bases in between. CDR3 sequence (DNA): TGTGCCTGGGGTGATCGGATTGCAACTAATGAAAAACTGTTTTTT. Protein sequence: CAWGDRIATNEKLFF.